This T cell receptor beta chain was captured in a study of OX40 agonist ivuxolimab in advanced cancers. As for the study in general: The drug used for patients, ivuxolimab, was an agonistic anti-OX40 (CD134) antibody. Participants, 65% to 85% male, averaged approximately 65 years of age, ranging from about 23 to 85. Previous treatment with anti-PD-1, anti-PD-L1 or anti-CTLA-4 therapy was allowed; less than 45% had received some. Study-wide points: CD8+ T cells were the subset that, on average, had more expanded clones than CD4+.

Data came from immunoSEQ multiplex PCR; TCRdb stores just in-frame clones and leaves some out. This sample yields about 74,000 clones, of which approximately 79% are seen a single time; more than 6% belongs to the top ten. With respect to this clone: The target antigen is unknown.

The sequences come from CD4+ or CD8+ T cells sorted from blood, collected in a trial of the OX40 agonist ivuxolimab. The TCR originated in an adult with an advanced solid tumor such as melanoma, head and neck, liver or kidney cancer.

CDR3 sequence reads: CAISDGQVGNTQYF. CDR3 DNA sequence: TGTGCCATCAGTGATGGCCAGGTGGGGAACACCCAGTACTTC. The chain links TRBV10-3 to TRBJ2-5; D is ambiguous. Trimming took off 3 bases at V and 8 bases at J, with 16 bases between the two ends. In germline, CDR1 is ENHRY, CDR2 SYGVKD. This CDR3 spans 14 amino acids.